The next 16 T cell receptor beta chains were all read from a single sample in a study of cytomegalovirus exposure and HLA in healthy donors. Both 60 Vbeta primers and 13 Jbeta primers went into the PCR. Assay: immunoSEQ multiplex PCR; the TCRdb copy retains only in-frame clones and omits some. This table holds 85,000 to 95,000 clones, 63% found once. The sequencing input was PBMCs. These receptors all come from a woman between 25 and 40 years old in good health and CMV-seronegative.

V usage is TRBV5-1 and J usage is TRBJ1-5; tentative D call: TRBD1 (6 bases). The V end lost 4 bases, the J end lost 2 bases, and 16 bases lay between the germline ends. The CDR3 runs to 16 residues. The germline gives CDR1 SGHRS, CDR2 YFSETQ. The CDR3 nucleotides read TGCGCCAGCAGCGCAATACCAGGGGATGGCAATCAGCCCCAGCATTTT. Translated: CASSAIPGDGNQPQHF.

CDR3 DNA sequence: TGTGCCAGCAACCAAACCGCAGGGGGCGACTATGGCTACACCTTC. This codes for CASNQTAGGDYGYTF. This chain links TRBV21-1 with TRBJ1-2; the table's D gene call, TRBD1, was not cross checked with the DNA. TRBV21-1 is a listed pseudogene. The CDR3 contains 15 residues.

The gene calls are TRBV5-1 and TRBJ2-1; a possible D gene is TRBD2 (6 bases). V lost 3 bases to trimming and J lost 0 bases, with 7 bases between them. The germline gives CDR1 SGHRS, CDR2 YFSETQ. The length of the CDR3 is 14 residues. The CDR3 region has the DNA TGCGCCAGCAGCTCCGGGAGCTCCTACAATGAGCAGTTCTTC. This encodes CASSSGSSYNEQFF.

This chain connects TRBV18 to TRBJ2-7; a weak D match, TRBD1 (5 bases). The CDR3 loop spans 15 amino acids. Trimming pared 0 bases from V and 2 bases from J, leaving 11 bases between. Germline CDR1 KGHSH, CDR2 LQKENI. CDR3 sequence: CASSPPAGQTYEQYF. The CDR3 DNA sequence: TGTGCCAGCTCACCACCGGCTGGACAAACCTACGAGCAGTACTTC.

The chain uses TRBV4-1 and TRBJ2-2; 12 nucleotides agree with TRBD2. J lost 7 bases, V lost 7 bases, and 7 bases had no gene match. Germline CDR1 reads MGHRA; CDR2 reads YSYEKL. This CDR3 has 15 residues. The DNA for the CDR3 is TGCGCCAGCACCCGACTAGCGGGGGCCGGCGGGGAGCTGTTTTTT. It is translated as CASTRLAGAGGELFF.

The CDR3 reads CASSLALKLAGTTGELFF. The CDR3 DNA reads as TGTGCCAGCAGCTTAGCGCTAAAACTAGCGGGAACCACCGGGGAGCTGTTTTTT. This chain joins TRBV7-6 and TRBJ2-2; 10 nucleotides align to TRBD2. V shed 0 bases, J shed 4 bases, and the junction held 8 bases outside the gene matches. The CDR3 contains 18 residues. Per the germline V gene, CDR1 is SGHVS and CDR2 is FNYEAQ.

The chain employs TRBV29-1 and TRBJ2-7; 10 bases are shared with TRBD1. V lost 6 bases to trimming and J lost 3 bases; unmatched junction nucleotides: 11. The CDR3 spans 15 residues. Germline-derived CDR1 and CDR2 are SQVTM and ANQGSEA. CDR3 sequence (DNA): TGCAGCGTGACATTAGGACAGGGGGTCATCTACGAGCAGTACTTC. It codes for CSVTLGQGVIYEQYF.

The J gene is TRBJ1-2, the V gene TRBV30; TRBD1 might be the D (6 bases). Germline lookup yields CDR1 GTSNPN and CDR2 SVGIG (reference sequence). The ends were cut back, 4 bases at V and 4 bases at J, with 10 bases in the middle. CDR3 size: 12 residues. CDR3 sequence reads: CAWNRAAYGYTF. In DNA form, the CDR3 reads TGTGCCTGGAACAGGGCTGCCTATGGCTACACCTTC.

The V and J genes are TRBV5-6 and TRBJ2-5; 9 nucleotides align to TRBD2. The CDR3 runs 17 residues. Per germline, CDR1 SGHDT and CDR2 YYEEEE. J lost 3 bases, V lost 0 bases, and 9 bases had no gene match. The chain's CDR3 is CASSLARLAGWEETQYF. CDR3 sequence (DNA): TGTGCCAGCAGCTTGGCCCGGCTAGCGGGGTGGGAAGAGACCCAGTACTTC. Variable domain in full (rest from reference TRBV5-6 and TRBJ2-5): DAGVTQSPTHLIKTRGQQVTLRCSPKSGHDTVSWYQQALGQGPQFIFQYYEEEERQRGNFPDRFSGHQFPNYSSELNVNALLLGDSALYLCASSLARLAGWEETQYFGPGTRLLVL.

The rearrangement uses TRBV25-1 and TRBJ2-5; D is possibly TRBD2 (7 bases). Trimming took off 5 bases at V and 3 bases at J, with 19 bases between the two ends. The CDR3 contains 16 residues. CDR1 MGHDK and CDR2 SYGVNS come from the germline V gene. This CDR3 reads CASSLGGAGVKETQYF. CDR3 in DNA: TGTGCCAGCAGTTTAGGGGGGGCGGGGGTCAAAGAGACCCAGTACTTC. The full variable domain, its missing parts supplied by reference TRBV25-1 and TRBJ2-5, is EADIYQTPRYLVIGTGKKITLECSQTMGHDKMYWYQQDPGMELHLIHYSYGVNSTEKGDLSSESTVSRIRTEHFPLTLESARPSHTSQYLCASSLGGAGVKETQYFGPGTRLLVL.

The chain employs TRBV6-6 and TRBJ1-2, with D unresolved. The CDR3 covers 12 residues. CDR1 and CDR2 (germline): MNHNY, SVGAGI (reference sequence). Deletions cut 6 bases from V and 4 bases from J, with 9 bases between. The CDR3 nucleotides are TGTGCCAGCAGCCCTAATTTCTATGGCTACACCTTC. It specifies CASSPNFYGYTF.

Only a few counts were recorded for this clone. This chain uses TRBV30 with TRBJ2-2; 8 bases are shared with TRBD2. Looked up from germline, CDR1 is GTSNPN and CDR2 is SVGIG (reference sequence). Trimming at V came to 1 base and at J to 7 bases, leaving 5 bases not matched to a gene. The CDR3 consists of 14 residues. The CDR3: CAWSGASGFGELFF. In nucleotides, the CDR3 is TGTGCCTGGAGTGGGGCTAGCGGGTTCGGGGAGCTGTTTTTT.

The chain has TRBV5-4 and TRBJ2-1; 10 bases agree with TRBD2. Germline values: CDR1 SGHNT, CDR2 YYREEE (reference sequence). The CDR3 consists of 18 residues. J was trimmed by 3 bases and V by 4 bases; bases with no gene match: 13. The CDR3 DNA follows: TGTGCCAGCAGCCGCACCACTCTAGCGGGAGCATACTACAATGAGCAGTTCTTC. Its translation is CASSRTTLAGAYYNEQFF.

This chain connects TRBV7-9 to TRBJ2-3; 8 bases are shared with TRBD2. CDR1 is SEHNR, CDR2 FQNEAQ, per germline (reference sequence). The CDR3 is made up of 15 amino acids. Trimming cost V 2 bases and J 4 bases; bases outside gene matches: 5. The CDR3: CASSLTGLASDTQYF. The CDR3 DNA sequence: TGTGCCAGCAGCTTAACCGGACTAGCATCAGATACGCAGTATTTT.

The V and J genes are TRBV5-4 and TRBJ2-3; a weak D match, TRBD2 (6 bases). CDR3 length: 16 amino acids. CDR1 and CDR2 from the germline V gene are SGHNT and YYREEE (reference sequence). The V end lost 3 bases, the J end lost 7 bases, and 21 bases lay between the germline ends. In nucleotides, the CDR3 is TGTGCCAGCAGCTGGGGACCTAGCGACTCCTCCAATACGCAGTATTTT. This gives the protein CASSWGPSDSSNTQYF. The whole variable domain, filled in from reference TRBV5-4 and TRBJ2-3, reads ETGVTQSPTHLIKTRGQQVTLRCSSQSGHNTVSWYQQALGQGPQFIFQYYREEENGRGNFPPRFSGLQFPNYSSELNVNALELDDSALYLCASSWGPSDSSNTQYFGPGTRLTVL.

The rearrangement uses TRBV7-9 and TRBJ2-7; 7 bases match TRBD1. Trimming cost V 4 bases and J 2 bases; bases outside gene matches: 5. CDR1 and CDR2 (germline): SEHNR, FQNEAQ (reference sequence). This CDR3 comprises 14 residues. The CDR3 DNA reads as TGTGCCAGCAGCTCCTGGGACAGCCCCTACGAGCAGTACTTC. Its translation: CASSSWDSPYEQYF. The full variable domain, completed using reference TRBV7-9 and TRBJ2-7, is DTGVSQNPRHKITKRGQNVTFRCDPISEHNRLYWYRQTLGQGPEFLTYFQNEAQLEKSRLLSDRFSAERPKGSFSTLEIQRTEQGDSAMYLCASSSWDSPYEQYFGPGTRLTVT.